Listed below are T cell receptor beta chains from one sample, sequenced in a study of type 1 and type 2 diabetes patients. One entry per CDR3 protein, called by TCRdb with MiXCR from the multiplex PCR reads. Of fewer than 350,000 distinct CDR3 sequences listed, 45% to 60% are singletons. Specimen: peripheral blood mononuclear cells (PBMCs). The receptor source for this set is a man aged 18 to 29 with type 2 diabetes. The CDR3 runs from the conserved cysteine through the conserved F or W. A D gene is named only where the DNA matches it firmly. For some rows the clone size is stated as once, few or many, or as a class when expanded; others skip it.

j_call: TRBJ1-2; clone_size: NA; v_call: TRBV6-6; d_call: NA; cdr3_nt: TGTGCCAGCAGTTCACAGGGAACCTATGGCTACACCTTC; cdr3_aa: CASSSQGTYGYTF
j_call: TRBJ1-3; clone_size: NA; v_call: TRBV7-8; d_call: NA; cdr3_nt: TGTGCCAGCAGCTTAATTAGGCGGGGCGCCGGAAACACCATATATTTT; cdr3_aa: CASSLIRRGAGNTIYF
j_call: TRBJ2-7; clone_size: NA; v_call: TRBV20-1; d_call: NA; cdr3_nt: TGCAGTGCTCCGCCCGCTAGCTCCTACGAGCAGTACTTC; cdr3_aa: CSAPPASSYEQYF
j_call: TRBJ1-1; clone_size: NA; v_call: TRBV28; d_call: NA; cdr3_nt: TGTGCCAGCAGTCCCAACCGGGACGGATCGCGGGACACTGAAGCTTTCTTT; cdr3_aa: CASSPNRDGSRDTEAFF
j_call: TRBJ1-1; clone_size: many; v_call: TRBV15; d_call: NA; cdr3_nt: TGTGCCACCAGCAGGAGGAGTAGCACTGAAGCTTTCTTT; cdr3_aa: CATSRRSSTEAFF
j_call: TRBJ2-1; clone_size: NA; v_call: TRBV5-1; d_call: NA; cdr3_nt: TGCGCCAGCAGCTTGGGGGACCAATGCAATGAGCAGTTCTTC; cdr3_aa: CASSLGDQCNEQFF
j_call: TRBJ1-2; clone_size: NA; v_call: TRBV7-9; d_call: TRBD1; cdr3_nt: TGTGCCAGCAGCCGACCGTGGGACAGGGATGGCTACACCTTC; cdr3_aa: CASSRPWDRDGYTF
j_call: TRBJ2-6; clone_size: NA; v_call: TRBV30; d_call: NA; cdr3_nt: TGTGCCTGCCCAGGGCCGATTAGCTCTGGGGCCAACGTCCTGACTTTC; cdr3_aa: CACPGPISSGANVLTF
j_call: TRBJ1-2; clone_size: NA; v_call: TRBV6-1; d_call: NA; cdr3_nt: TGTGCCAGCATTACACTTTGGACAGACCGTAACTATGGCTACACCTTC; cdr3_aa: CASITLWTDRNYGYTF
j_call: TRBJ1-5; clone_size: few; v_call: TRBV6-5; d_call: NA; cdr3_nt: TGTGCCAGCAGTCGAGAGGCCCAAAGCAATCAGCCCCAGCATTTT; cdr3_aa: CASSREAQSNQPQHF
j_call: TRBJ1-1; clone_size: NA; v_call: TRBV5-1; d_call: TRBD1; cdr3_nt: TGCGCCAGCAAGGAGGGGGCAATGAACACTGAAGCTTTCTTT; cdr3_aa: CASKEGAMNTEAFF
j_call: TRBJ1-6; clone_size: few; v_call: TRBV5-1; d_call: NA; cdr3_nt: TGCGCCAGCAGAATACAGGACTCCTATAATTCACCCCTCCACTTT; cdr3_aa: CASRIQDSYNSPLHF
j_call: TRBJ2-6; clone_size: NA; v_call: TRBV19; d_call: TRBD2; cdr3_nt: TGTGCCAGTAGTATAGAGGGACTAGCGGGGGGTTTAGCCGGTCTCGTGGCCAACGTCCTGACTTTC; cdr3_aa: CASSIEGLAGGLAGLVANVLTF
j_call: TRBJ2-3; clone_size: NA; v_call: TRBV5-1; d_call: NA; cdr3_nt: TGCGCCAGCAGCTTGGAGGCGGTAACAGATACGCAGTATTTT; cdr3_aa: CASSLEAVTDTQYF
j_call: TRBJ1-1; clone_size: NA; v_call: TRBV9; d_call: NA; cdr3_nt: TGTGCCAGCAGCCCAGGAGACGCTGCGGGCACTGAAGCTTTCTTT; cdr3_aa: CASSPGDAAGTEAFF
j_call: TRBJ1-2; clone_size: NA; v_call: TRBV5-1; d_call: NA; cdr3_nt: TGCGCCAGCAGCTTCCACAGCAGCTATGGCTACACCTTC; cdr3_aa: CASSFHSSYGYTF
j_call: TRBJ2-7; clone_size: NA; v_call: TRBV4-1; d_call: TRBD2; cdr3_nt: TGCGCCAGCAGCCAAGATTCGGTCTTAGTGCGGGGGGATACCTACGAGCAGTACTTC; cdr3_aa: CASSQDSVLVRGDTYEQYF
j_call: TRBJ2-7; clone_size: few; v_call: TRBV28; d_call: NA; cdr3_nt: TGTGCCAGCAGTTTGTCATTAGACTACGAGCAGTACTTC; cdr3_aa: CASSLSLDYEQYF
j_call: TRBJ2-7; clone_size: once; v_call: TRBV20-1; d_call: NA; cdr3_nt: TGCAGTGCTCCTAGGTACGGGTCTCTGGACGAGCAGTACTTC; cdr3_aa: CSAPRYGSLDEQYF
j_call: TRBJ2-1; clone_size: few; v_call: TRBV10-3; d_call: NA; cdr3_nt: TGTGCCATCAGCGAAGACAGGGAGGAGTTCTTC; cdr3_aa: CAISEDREEFF
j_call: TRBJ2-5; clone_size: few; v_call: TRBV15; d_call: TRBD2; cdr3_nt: TGTGCCACCAGCAGCCGAGGAACTAGCGGGAGAAAGACCCAGTACTTC; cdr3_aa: CATSSRGTSGRKTQYF
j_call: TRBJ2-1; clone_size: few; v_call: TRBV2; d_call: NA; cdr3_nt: TGTGCCAGCAGTTTCAGTCGCCAATACGGTGAGCAGTTCTTC; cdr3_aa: CASSFSRQYGEQFF
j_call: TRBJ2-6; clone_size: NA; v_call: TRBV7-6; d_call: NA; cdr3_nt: TGTGCCAGCAGTTTAGGGTCCTCTGGGGCCAACGTCCTGACTTTC; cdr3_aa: CASSLGSSGANVLTF
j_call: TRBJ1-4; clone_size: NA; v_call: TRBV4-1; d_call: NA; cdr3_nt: TGCGCCAGCAGCAGCCTGGGGCTGGGGGGTGAAAAACTGTTTTTT; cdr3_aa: CASSSLGLGGEKLFF
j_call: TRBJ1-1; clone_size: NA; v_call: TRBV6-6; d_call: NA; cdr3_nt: TGTGCCAGCAGTGTCCACAGCCTGAACACTGAAGCTTTCTTT; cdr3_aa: CASSVHSLNTEAFF
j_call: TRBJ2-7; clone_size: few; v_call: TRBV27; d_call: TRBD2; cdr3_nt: TGTGCCAGCAGTCGACTCGGGAAGTTTAGCGGGAGATTACCCTACGAGCAGTACTTC; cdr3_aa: CASSRLGKFSGRLPYEQYF
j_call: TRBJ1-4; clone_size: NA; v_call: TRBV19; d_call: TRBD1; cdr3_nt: TGTGCCAGGACAGGGACGTTATCTAATGAAAAACTGTTTTTT; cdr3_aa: CARTGTLSNEKLFF
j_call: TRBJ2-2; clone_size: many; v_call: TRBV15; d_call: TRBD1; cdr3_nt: TGTGCCACCAGCAGAACAGGGGTAACCGGGGAGCTGTTTTTT; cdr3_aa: CATSRTGVTGELFF
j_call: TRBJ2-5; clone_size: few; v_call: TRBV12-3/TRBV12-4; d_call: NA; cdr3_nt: TGTGCCAGCACCCTCCGGACAAAAGAGACCCAGTACTTC; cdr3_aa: CASTLRTKETQYF
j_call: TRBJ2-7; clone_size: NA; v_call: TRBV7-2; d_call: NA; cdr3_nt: TGTGCCAGCAGTACGGGAGCCGGGTACGAGCAGTACTTC; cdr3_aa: CASSTGAGYEQYF
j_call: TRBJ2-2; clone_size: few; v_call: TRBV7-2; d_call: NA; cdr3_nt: TGTGCCAGCAGCTCCATAAACGTCGGGGCCGGGGAGCTGTTTTTT; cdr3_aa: CASSSINVGAGELFF
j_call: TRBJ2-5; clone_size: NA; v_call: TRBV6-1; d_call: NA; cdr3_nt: TGTGCCAGCAGTAGGGCAGATCAAGAGACCCAGTACTTC; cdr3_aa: CASSRADQETQYF
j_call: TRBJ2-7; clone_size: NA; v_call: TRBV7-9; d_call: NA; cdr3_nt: TGTGCCAGCAGCTTGCCCTCATATCCCTACGAGCAGTACTTC; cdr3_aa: CASSLPSYPYEQYF
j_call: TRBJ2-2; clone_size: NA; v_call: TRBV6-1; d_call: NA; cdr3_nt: TGTGCCAGCAGCGACTTACAGGGTAGGGACACCGGGGAGCTGTTTTTT; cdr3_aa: CASSDLQGRDTGELFF
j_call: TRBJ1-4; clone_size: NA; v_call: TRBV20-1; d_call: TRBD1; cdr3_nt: TGCAGTGCTAGAGATCCGGGACAGGGGGCGGCTGAAAAACTGTTTTTT; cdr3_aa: CSARDPGQGAAEKLFF
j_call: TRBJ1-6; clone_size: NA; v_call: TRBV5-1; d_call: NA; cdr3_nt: TGCGCCAGCAGCTTGGGCGTGGATTCACCCCTCCACTTT; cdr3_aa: CASSLGVDSPLHF
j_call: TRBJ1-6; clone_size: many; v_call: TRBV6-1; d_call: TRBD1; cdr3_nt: TGTGCCAGCACCGACAGGGCAGATTCACCCCTCCACTTT; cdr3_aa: CASTDRADSPLHF
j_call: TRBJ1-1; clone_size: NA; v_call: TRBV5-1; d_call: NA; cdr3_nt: TGCGCCAGCAGTTCGAATCGGGAAGGGGGTCGGGCTTTCTTT; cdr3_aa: CASSSNREGGRAFF
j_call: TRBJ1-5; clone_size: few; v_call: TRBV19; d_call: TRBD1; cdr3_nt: TGTGCCAGTAGTTTTTTCGTCGGACAGGGCGGCAATCAGCCCCAGCATTTT; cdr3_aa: CASSFFVGQGGNQPQHF
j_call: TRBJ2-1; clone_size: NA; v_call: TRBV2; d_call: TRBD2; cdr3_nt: TGTGCCAGCAGTTCTCTAGCGGGAAGAACCTACAATGAGCAGTTCTTC; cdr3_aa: CASSSLAGRTYNEQFF
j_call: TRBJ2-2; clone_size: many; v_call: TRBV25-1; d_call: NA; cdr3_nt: TGTGCCAGCAGTTCACCAGGGCGGACCGGGGAGCTGTTTTTT; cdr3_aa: CASSSPGRTGELFF